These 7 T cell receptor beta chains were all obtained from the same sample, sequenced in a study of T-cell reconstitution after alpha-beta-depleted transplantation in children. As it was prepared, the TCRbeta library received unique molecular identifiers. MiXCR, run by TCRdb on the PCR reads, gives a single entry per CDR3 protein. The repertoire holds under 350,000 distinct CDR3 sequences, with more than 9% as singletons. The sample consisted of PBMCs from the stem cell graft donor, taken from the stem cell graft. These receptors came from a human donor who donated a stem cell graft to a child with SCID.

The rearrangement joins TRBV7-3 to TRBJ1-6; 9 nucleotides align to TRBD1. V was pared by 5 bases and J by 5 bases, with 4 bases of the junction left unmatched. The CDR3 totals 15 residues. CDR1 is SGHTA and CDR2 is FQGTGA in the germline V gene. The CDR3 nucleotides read TGTGCCAGCAGCCTCGGGACAGGGAATAATTCACCCCTCCACTTT. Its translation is CASSLGTGNNSPLHF.

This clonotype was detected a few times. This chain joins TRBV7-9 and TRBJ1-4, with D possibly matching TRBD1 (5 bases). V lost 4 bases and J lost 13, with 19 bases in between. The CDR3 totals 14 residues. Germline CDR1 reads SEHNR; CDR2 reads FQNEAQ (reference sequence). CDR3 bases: TGTGCCAGCAGCTCCACGGCGGGGGGAGACGGACTGTTTTTT. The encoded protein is CASSSTAGGDGLFF. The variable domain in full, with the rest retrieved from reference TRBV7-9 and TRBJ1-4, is DTGVSQNPRHKITKRGQNVTFRCDPISEHNRLYWYRQTLGQGPEFLTYFQNEAQLEKSRLLSDRFSAERPKGSFSTLEIQRTEQGDSAMYLCASSSTAGGDGLFFGSGTQLSVL.

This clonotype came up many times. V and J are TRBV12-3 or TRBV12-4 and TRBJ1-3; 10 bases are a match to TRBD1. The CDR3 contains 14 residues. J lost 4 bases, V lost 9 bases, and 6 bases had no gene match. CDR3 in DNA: TGTGCCAGTGGAGACAGGGGGCTAGGAAACACCATATATTTT. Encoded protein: CASGDRGLGNTIYF.

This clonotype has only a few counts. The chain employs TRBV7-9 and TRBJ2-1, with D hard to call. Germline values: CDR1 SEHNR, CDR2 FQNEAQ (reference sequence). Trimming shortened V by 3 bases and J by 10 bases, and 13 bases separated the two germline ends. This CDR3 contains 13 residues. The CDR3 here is CASSLGMYPEQFF. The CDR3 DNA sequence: TGTGCCAGCAGCTTGGGTATGTACCCCGAGCAGTTCTTC.

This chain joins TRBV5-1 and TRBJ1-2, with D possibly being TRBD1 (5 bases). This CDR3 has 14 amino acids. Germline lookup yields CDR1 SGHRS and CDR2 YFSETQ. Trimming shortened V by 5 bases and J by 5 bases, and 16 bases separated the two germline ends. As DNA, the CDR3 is TGCGCCAGCAGGGGGGACGGAATTTTATATGGCTACACCTTC. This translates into CASRGDGILYGYTF. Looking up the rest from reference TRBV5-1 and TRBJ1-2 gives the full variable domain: KAGVTQTPRYLIKTRGQQVTLSCSPISGHRSVSWYQQTPGQGLQFLFEYFSETQRNKGNFPGRFSGRQFSNSRSEMNVSTLELGDSALYLCASRGDGILYGYTFGSGTRLTVV.

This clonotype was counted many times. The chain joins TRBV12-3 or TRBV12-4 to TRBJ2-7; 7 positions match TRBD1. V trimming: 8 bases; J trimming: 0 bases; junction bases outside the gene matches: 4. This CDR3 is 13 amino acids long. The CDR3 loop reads CASRDSSSYEQYF. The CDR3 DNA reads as TGTGCCAGCCGGGACAGCAGCTCCTACGAGCAGTACTTC.

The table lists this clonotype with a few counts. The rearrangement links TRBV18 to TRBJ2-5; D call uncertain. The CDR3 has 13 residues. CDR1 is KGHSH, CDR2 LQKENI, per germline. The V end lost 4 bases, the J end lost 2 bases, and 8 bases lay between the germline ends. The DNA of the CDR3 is TGTGCCAGCTCACTTACAAATCAAGAGACCCAGTACTTC. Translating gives CASSLTNQETQYF.